Here is one TCR beta chain with its context. Its antigen is still unknown. MiXCR was run by TCRdb on the PCR reads, yielding one entry per CDR3 protein. Here the sample spans about 630,000 distinct CDR3 sequences, around 25% being singletons. V lost 4 bases to trimming and J lost 1 base, with 20 bases between them. Germline CDR1 and CDR2: SEHNR and FQNEAQ (reference sequence). The CDR3 runs to 19 residues. This sample stems from a study of molecular identifiers for immune sequencing clone quantification. General study results and limits: Jurkat TCR RNA spiked in from one cell could reportedly be detected among about 1.1 million naive cells.

Sequencing was performed on naive CD8+ T cells from blood, with Jurkat cell RNA spiked in. Stated subset: FACS-sorted CD8+CD4-CCR7+CD45RA+ naive T cells. This sequence joins TRBV7-9 and TRBJ2-6, with D perhaps TRBD1 or TRBD2 (6 bases each). This receptor was obtained from a human donor in good health. Some libraries in this study had Jurkat cell RNA spiked in. CDR3 sequence: CASSSITRGTYSGANVLTF. CDR3 nucleotide sequence: TGTGCCAGCAGCTCCATTACCCGGGGGACATATTCTGGGGCCAACGTCCTGACTTTC.